One and the same sample provided the 22 T cell receptor beta chains below, sequenced in a study of CD8 T cells in Susac syndrome. When the RNA was reverse transcribed, random hexamers were used with an input of about 0.5 to 1 ug. From the immunoSEQ multiplex PCR reads, TCRdb called clonotypes with MiXCR, one entry per CDR3 protein. The data show 250,000 to 350,000 distinct CDR3 sequences, about 91% seen once. The sequenced sample was CD4+ T cells from PBMCs. These receptors all come from a human donor with multiple sclerosis.

The chain employs TRBV5-1 and TRBJ1-1; the D gene is possibly TRBD1 (6 bases). Germline V gene lookup returns CDR1 SGHRS and CDR2 YFSETQ. Trimming took 1 base from V and 1 from J, leaving 11 bases between them. The CDR3 spans 15 residues. The DNA for the CDR3 is TGCGCCAGCAGCTTGACTGGACAGCGGAACACTGAAGCTTTCTTT. Translation: CASSLTGQRNTEAFF.

The genes are TRBV20-1 and TRBJ2-2; 7 bases are a match to TRBD1. In germline, CDR1 is DFQATT, CDR2 SNEGSKA (reference sequence). The CDR3 is made up of 15 amino acids. J was trimmed by 4 bases and V by 1 base; bases with no gene match: 6. The CDR3 DNA reads TGCAGTGCTAGAGTAGAGGGGGCGGGCACCGGGGAGCTGTTTTTT. As protein: CSARVEGAGTGELFF.

The CDR3, as DNA: TGCGCCAGCAGCCAAGATGTGGGGAGCGGAGCAGCAAGCACAGATACGCAGTATTTT. The encoded protein is CASSQDVGSGAASTDTQYF. The rearrangement uses TRBV4-3 and TRBJ2-3; a possible D gene is TRBD2 (5 bases). Trimming took 0 bases from V and 0 from J, leaving 19 bases between them. The germline V gene has CDR1 LGHNA and CDR2 YSLEER. CDR3 length equals 19 residues.

The V and J genes are TRBV4-1 and TRBJ1-4; the D is unclear. CDR3 length: 14 amino acids. Per the germline V gene, CDR1 is MGHRA and CDR2 is YSYEKL. V lost 1 base, J lost 2 bases, and 5 bases lay in between. The CDR3 DNA reads TGCGCCAGCAGCCAAGGGGAGACTAATGAAAAACTGTTTTTT. Protein: CASSQGETNEKLFF.

The rearrangement joins TRBV5-1 to TRBJ1-4; tentative D call: TRBD1 (5 bases). Trimming left V 7 bases short and J 1 base short, with 8 bases between. CDR1 SGHRS and CDR2 YFSETQ come from the germline V gene. The CDR3 has 13 residues. CDR3 in amino acids: CASRDGTNEKLFF. The CDR3 bases are TGCGCCAGCCGGGACGGAACTAATGAAAAACTGTTTTTT. Drawing the rest from reference TRBV5-1 and TRBJ1-4, the complete variable domain is KAGVTQTPRYLIKTRGQQVTLSCSPISGHRSVSWYQQTPGQGLQFLFEYFSETQRNKGNFPGRFSGRQFSNSRSEMNVSTLELGDSALYLCASRDGTNEKLFFGSGTQLSVL.

The genes are TRBV19 and TRBJ1-3; the D is unclear. V lost 4 bases, J lost 0 bases, and 10 bases lay in between. This CDR3 is built from 15 residues. Germline V gene lookup returns CDR1 LNHDA and CDR2 SQIVND (reference sequence). The CDR3 protein is CASSTNTGSGNTIYF. For the CDR3, the DNA is TGTGCCAGTAGTACTAACACCGGCTCTGGAAACACCATATATTTT.

The J gene is TRBJ1-3, the V gene TRBV29-1, with TRBD1 matching 8 bases. V was pared by 3 bases and J by 2 bases, with 6 bases of the junction left unmatched. Germline V gene lookup returns CDR1 SQVTM and CDR2 ANQGSEA. The length of the CDR3 is 15 residues. CDR3 amino acids: CSVEFADRAGNTIYF. CDR3 bases: TGCAGCGTTGAGTTCGCGGACAGGGCTGGAAACACCATATATTTT.

The V and J genes are TRBV3-1 and TRBJ1-5; no definite D call. V was pared by 1 base and J by 0 bases, with 10 bases between. Germline loops: CDR1 LGHDT, CDR2 YNNKEL (reference sequence). This CDR3 is built from 16 residues. The CDR3 loop reads CASSQGPLYSNQPQHF. As DNA, the CDR3 is TGTGCCAGCAGCCAAGGCCCGTTGTATAGCAATCAGCCCCAGCATTTT.

This chain uses TRBV9 with TRBJ1-5; maybe TRBD1 (5 bases). V lost 0 bases and J lost 0, with 7 bases in between. Looked up from germline, CDR1 is SGDLS and CDR2 is YYNGEE. The CDR3 has 15 residues. CDR3 loop: CASSVAGGSNQPQHF. CDR3 sequence (DNA): TGTGCCAGCAGCGTAGCGGGGGGTAGCAATCAGCCCCAGCATTTT.

The V call is TRBV28, the J call TRBJ1-2; TRBD1 matches at 8 bases. With V trimmed by 5 bases and J by 0 bases, 5 bases remained unmatched. This CDR3 is 15 amino acids long. Germline assignment: CDR1 MDHEN and CDR2 SYDVKM. This CDR3 reads CASSPGQVANYGYTF. The DNA for the CDR3 is TGTGCCAGCAGTCCGGGACAGGTAGCTAACTATGGCTACACCTTC.

This clonotype was picked up one time. The chain has TRBV6-2 or TRBV6-3 and TRBJ2-7; D is perhaps TRBD1 or TRBD2 (5 bases each). CDR1 is MNHEY, CDR2 SVGEGT, per germline. This CDR3 spans 14 amino acids. The ends were cut back, 0 bases at V and 2 bases at J, with 8 bases in the middle. The CDR3, as DNA: TGTGCCAGCAGTTACTCGGTGGGGGCCTACGAGCAGTACTTC. Translation gives CASSYSVGAYEQYF.

The gene calls are TRBV20-1 and TRBJ1-5; no clear D. Looked up from germline, CDR1 is DFQATT and CDR2 is SNEGSKA (reference sequence). The ends were cut back, 3 bases at V and 0 bases at J, with 9 bases in the middle. The CDR3 contains 14 residues. This chain's CDR3 is CSARPFNSNQPQHF. CDR3 coding DNA: TGCAGTGCTAGGCCCTTTAATAGCAATCAGCCCCAGCATTTT.

This chain uses TRBV18 with TRBJ1-2; D remains unclear. With 3 bases removed from V and 10 bases from J, the gap between germline ends came to 15 bases. The CDR3 has 13 amino acids. CDR1 KGHSH and CDR2 LQKENI come from the germline V gene. CDR3 nucleotides: TGTGCCAGCTCACCGAGCAGCGCCGTCGACTACACCTTC. Protein sequence: CASSPSSAVDYTF.

The rearrangement links TRBV18 to TRBJ1-1; TRBD1 matches at 8 bases. This CDR3 is built from 14 residues. Germline assignment: CDR1 KGHSH and CDR2 LQKENI. Trimming at V came to 3 bases and at J to 5 bases, leaving 5 bases not matched to a gene. Here the CDR3 reads CASSPSDRATEAFF. In DNA, the CDR3 is TGTGCCAGCTCACCGTCGGACAGGGCGACTGAAGCTTTCTTT. The full variable domain, completed using reference TRBV18 and TRBJ1-1, is NAGVMQNPRHLVRRRGQEARLRCSPMKGHSHVYWYRQLPEEGLKFMVYLQKENIIDESGMPKERFSAEFPKEGPSILRIQQVVRGDSAAYFCASSPSDRATEAFFGQGTRLTVV.

This chain uses TRBV15 with TRBJ2-5; the D is unclear. CDR3 length: 15 amino acids. V shed 1 base and J shed 2 bases, with 11 bases lying between them. Germline loops: CDR1 LNHNV, CDR2 YYDKDF (reference sequence). Written as DNA, the CDR3 is TGTGCCACCAGCAGAGCGAACGCTGAACAAGAGACCCAGTACTTC. Residues: CATSRANAEQETQYF.

This clonotype was seen once. The chain couples TRBV7-9 to TRBJ2-1; maybe TRBD1 (6 bases). Trimming shortened V by 1 base and J by 0 bases, and 13 bases separated the two germline ends. The germline CDR1 and CDR2 sequences are SEHNR and FQNEAQ (reference sequence). CDR3 length equals 17 residues. The CDR3 DNA sequence: TGTGCCAGCAGCTTAGGCCGATACAGGGACTCCTACAATGAGCAGTTCTTC. It yields the protein CASSLGRYRDSYNEQFF.

The gene calls are TRBV5-1 and TRBJ2-1, with 8 bases lining up with TRBD2. The germline V gene has CDR1 SGHRS and CDR2 YFSETQ. This CDR3 contains 16 residues. J gave up 5 bases and V 0 bases, and 7 bases lay outside the gene matches. CDR3 region: CASSLAGLAGNNEQFF. CDR3 sequence (DNA): TGCGCCAGCAGCTTGGCCGGGCTAGCGGGCAACAATGAGCAGTTCTTC.

The chain couples TRBV2 to TRBJ2-1; D perhaps matches TRBD1 (5 bases). Trimming removed 8 bases from V and 5 bases from J, with 16 bases in between. This CDR3 has 14 residues. Germline CDR1 and CDR2: SNHLY and FYNNEI. The CDR3 sequence: CASGDSRYNNEQFF. CDR3 nucleotides: TGTGCCAGCGGAGACAGCCGCTACAACAATGAGCAGTTCTTC.

V gene TRBV2 combines with J gene TRBJ2-2, with D possibly matching TRBD1 (6 bases). V gave up 9 bases and J gave up 1 base, with 12 bases separating them. Germline values: CDR1 SNHLY, CDR2 FYNNEI. The CDR3 extends over 14 amino acids. The CDR3 coding sequence is TGTGCCAGGGGGAACAGGGTGAACACCGGGGAGCTGTTTTTT. This translates into CARGNRVNTGELFF.

In regard to this clonotype: A read error may account for a junction end that differs from germline. The chain has TRBV7-7 and TRBJ2-1; TRBD2 aligns across 11 bases. The CDR3 length is 14 residues. Germline V lookup: CDR1 SSHAT, CDR2 FNYEAQ (reference sequence). In DNA form, the CDR3 reads TGTGCTAGCAGTATAGCGGGGGGGTACAATGAGCAGTTCTTC. As protein: CASSIAGGYNEQFF.

The chain couples TRBV20-1 to TRBJ1-6; 7 nucleotides line up with TRBD1. From germline, CDR1 is DFQATT and CDR2 SNEGSKA (reference sequence). This CDR3 is built from 14 residues. V shed 5 bases and J 7 bases; nucleotides not matched to a gene: 8. This chain's CDR3 is CSAARTGPNSPLHF. In nucleotides, the CDR3 is TGCAGTGCTGCACGGACAGGACCAAATTCACCCCTCCACTTT.

This chain connects TRBV23-1 to TRBJ1-1; TRBD1 agrees at 8 bases. TRBV23-1 is an ORF, with its function uncertain. Losses at the gene ends were 9 bases for V and 1 base for J; bases not matched to a gene: 25. The length of the CDR3 is 20 residues. The CDR3 coding sequence is TGCGCCAGTCCCCAGGGGGCGAAACGCGAGGGTGAAGAGGGGAACACTGAAGCTTTCTTT. This translates into CASPQGAKREGEEGNTEAFF.